Presented here are 27 T cell receptor beta chains from one specimen sequenced in a study of cytomegalovirus exposure and HLA in healthy donors. Primers for the PCR totalled 60 Vbeta and 13 Jbeta. The table came from immunoSEQ multiplex PCR; TCRdb's copy has only in-frame clones and leaves some out. The profile shows 90,000 to 150,000 clones, about 80% of them singletons. The source material was PBMCs. These receptors were obtained from a woman aged 40 to 50 in good health and CMV-seropositive.

This chain uses TRBV4-1 with TRBJ1-2, with D unclear. This CDR3 is built from 15 residues. Germline values: CDR1 MGHRA, CDR2 YSYEKL. Trimming left V 0 bases short and J 8 bases short, with 16 bases between. CDR3 amino acids: CASSQEGPQPWGYTF. CDR3 in DNA: TGCGCCAGCAGCCAAGAGGGTCCACAGCCGTGGGGCTACACCTTC.

This chain uses TRBV4-2 with TRBJ1-2; a possible D gene is TRBD1 (5 bases). The germline V gene encodes CDR1 LGHNA and CDR2 YNFKEQ. V was cut by 0 bases and J by 2 bases, with 16 bases left in between. The CDR3 has 17 amino acids. CDR3 residues: CASSQERVSGYNYGYTF. In DNA form, the CDR3 reads TGTGCCAGCAGCCAAGAAAGAGTTTCAGGGTACAACTATGGCTACACCTTC.

V usage is TRBV6-5 and J usage is TRBJ1-3; D uncertain. The CDR3 runs 15 residues. The germline V gene encodes CDR1 MNHEY and CDR2 SVGAGI. The V and J ends lost 2 bases and 0 bases respectively, with 8 bases between them. For the CDR3, the DNA is TGTGCCAGCAGTTACGGCGGGAGCTCTGGAAACACCATATATTTT. Translated: CASSYGGSSGNTIYF.

This clone has more than one count but fewer than ten. The chain carries TRBV29-1 and TRBJ2-3, with TRBD1 identical over 7 bases. CDR1 is SQVTM and CDR2 is ANQGSEA in the germline V gene. The length of the CDR3 is 14 residues. V gave up 8 bases and J gave up 1 base; unmatched junction bases: 9. The CDR3 protein is CSIETGSRTDTQYF. DNA for the CDR3: TGCAGCATAGAGACAGGGTCCCGCACAGATACGCAGTATTTT.

This chain connects TRBV2 to TRBJ1-1; 10 bases match TRBD1. CDR3 length equals 15 residues. V gave up 7 bases and J gave up 5 bases; unmatched junction bases: 10. Per the germline V gene, CDR1 is SNHLY and CDR2 is FYNNEI. The CDR3 protein is CASIGDRGRETEAFF. The DNA of the CDR3 is TGTGCCAGCATAGGGGACAGGGGAAGAGAGACTGAAGCTTTCTTT.

This clone was seen a single time. The chain carries TRBV7-3 and TRBJ1-1; 8 positions agree with TRBD1. Germline values: CDR1 SGHTA, CDR2 FQGTGA. CDR3 size: 15 residues. V shed 4 bases, J shed 6 bases, and the junction held 10 bases outside the gene matches. Here the CDR3 DNA reads TGTGCCAGCAGCTCTTCAGGGGGCGGGTTCTCTGAAGCTTTCTTT. As protein: CASSSSGGGFSEAFF.

The CDR3 region has the DNA TGTGCCAGCAGCTTAAGCTTTAATCAGCCCCAGCATTTT. It translates to CASSLSFNQPQHF. The gene calls are TRBV7-2 and TRBJ1-5; the D is unclear. This CDR3 contains 13 residues. Germline CDR1 SGHTA, CDR2 FQGNSA. Trimming took 2 bases from V and 4 from J, leaving 6 bases between them.

The V call is TRBV7-3, the J call TRBJ2-5; D not certain. Germline V gene sequence: CDR1 SGHTA, CDR2 FQGTGA. Trimming removed 5 bases from V and 0 bases from J, with 7 bases in between. CDR3 length: 13 amino acids. CDR3 loop: CASSPMYQETQYF. The DNA for the CDR3 is TGTGCCAGCAGCCCAATGTACCAAGAGACCCAGTACTTC.

J is TRBJ1-4 and V is TRBV5-1; D unclear. V lost 4 bases, J lost 3 bases, and 13 bases lay in between. Germline lookup yields CDR1 SGHRS and CDR2 YFSETQ. The length of the CDR3 is 15 residues. CDR3 DNA sequence: TGCGCCAGCAGCCTAGAGGGCTCGGCTAATGAAAAACTGTTTTTT. Encoded protein: CASSLEGSANEKLFF. The full variable domain, with the rest looked up from reference TRBV5-1 and TRBJ1-4, is KAGVTQTPRYLIKTRGQQVTLSCSPISGHRSVSWYQQTPGQGLQFLFEYFSETQRNKGNFPGRFSGRQFSNSRSEMNVSTLELGDSALYLCASSLEGSANEKLFFGSGTQLSVL.

The chain couples TRBV11-2 to TRBJ1-1; D is undetermined. V was trimmed by 0 bases and J by 7 bases, leaving 9 bases between them. The CDR3 spans 13 residues. In germline, CDR1 is SGHAT, CDR2 FQNNGV. For the CDR3, the DNA is TGTGCCAGCAGCTTAGAGAGGATGCTTGAAGCTTTCTTT. Its translation: CASSLERMLEAFF.

This rearrangement joins TRBV2 to TRBJ1-6; 7 nucleotides match TRBD1. The CDR3 is 15 residues long. The V and J ends lost 7 bases and 6 bases, in that order; junction bases with no gene match: 9. Germline assignment: CDR1 SNHLY and CDR2 FYNNEI. In nucleotides, the CDR3 is TGTGCCAGCACCACCACAGGGGCACCTAATTCACCCCTCCACTTT. Protein product: CASTTTGAPNSPLHF.

The genes are TRBV19 and TRBJ1-6, with D perhaps TRBD1 (6 bases). V was cut by 7 bases and J by 9 bases, with 19 bases left in between. The CDR3 consists of 15 residues. Germline V lookup: CDR1 LNHDA, CDR2 SQIVND (reference sequence). CDR3 nucleotide sequence: TGTGCCAGTACCCTGGGGGGGAGGGGGATTTCACCCCTCCACTTT. Translating gives CASTLGGRGISPLHF.

The gene calls are TRBV29-1 and TRBJ2-3, with TRBD2 matching over 8 bases. V shed 7 bases and J 5 bases; nucleotides not matched to a gene: 11. Per germline, CDR1 SQVTM and CDR2 ANQGSEA. This CDR3 comprises 14 residues. CDR3 nucleotide sequence: TGCAGCGGGCACGGGGGGGCCGGGGGAGATACGCAGTATTTT. Encoded protein: CSGHGGAGGDTQYF.

The chain uses TRBV7-9 and TRBJ2-2, with D perhaps TRBD1 (6 bases). This CDR3 has 16 residues. CDR1 and CDR2 from the germline V gene are SEHNR and FQNEAQ (reference sequence). V lost 6 bases to trimming and J lost 3 bases, with 17 bases between them. CDR3 DNA: TGTGCCAGCAGACCTCCGCCGGGACAAGACACCGGGGAGCTGTTTTTT. Protein sequence: CASRPPPGQDTGELFF.

The V call is TRBV18, the J call TRBJ1-2; D unclear. The CDR3 is 13 residues long. The V gene's germline CDR1 is KGHSH and CDR2 LQKENI. The V and J ends lost 6 bases and 1 base respectively, with 9 bases between them. The CDR3 loop is CASSQESNYGYTF. For the CDR3, the DNA is TGTGCCAGCTCGCAGGAAAGTAACTATGGCTACACCTTC.

This clone was recorded a few times. The chain has TRBV10-3 and TRBJ2-3; TRBD1 might be the D (5 bases). V lost 6 bases and J 6 bases, leaving 13 bases between the germline ends. The CDR3 consists of 13 residues. Germline CDR1 ENHRY, CDR2 SYGVKD. The CDR3 region has the DNA TGTGCCATCAGCCCTCTGACAGTCGATACGCAGTATTTT. It is translated as CAISPLTVDTQYF.

The chain carries TRBV5-4 and TRBJ2-5; D may be TRBD1 (6 bases). Germline loops: CDR1 SGHNT, CDR2 YYREEE (reference sequence). The V gene lost 3 bases and the J gene lost 5 bases, with 17 bases spanning the gap. This CDR3 spans 15 amino acids. The CDR3 is CASSSTSGARETQYF. CDR3 DNA sequence: TGTGCCAGCAGCTCTACCTCAGGGGCTAGGGAGACCCAGTACTTC.

Here the CDR3 DNA reads TGCAGCGTTGATCGGGGGTTAGAGACCCAGTACTTC. This gives the protein CSVDRGLETQYF. The chain is built from TRBV29-1 and TRBJ2-5; weak D call: TRBD2 (6 bases). In germline, CDR1 is SQVTM, CDR2 ANQGSEA. The CDR3 runs to 12 residues. With 3 bases removed from V and 4 bases from J, the gap between germline ends came to 9 bases.

A note on this clone: Other DNA sequences in this sample translate to the same CDR3. The V gene is TRBV15, the J gene TRBJ1-6, with D unresolved. The CDR3 runs 13 residues. The germline CDR1 and CDR2 sequences are LNHNV and YYDKDF (reference sequence). V dropped 1 base and J dropped 7 bases, with 5 bases sitting between them. The CDR3 DNA is TGTGCCACCAGCAGAGGTAGAAATTCACCCCTCCACTTT. This gives the protein CATSRGRNSPLHF.

Comments on this clone: This sample includes further DNA sequences coding for the same CDR3. The chain has TRBV7-6 and TRBJ2-1; 9 bases are shared with TRBD1. Unmatched junction bases numbered 2, after V lost 1 base and J lost 7 bases. This CDR3 is 14 amino acids long. The germline V gene encodes CDR1 SGHVS and CDR2 FNYEAQ. This CDR3 reads CASSLGTGANEQFF. The CDR3 coding sequence is TGTGCCAGCAGCTTAGGGACAGGGGCTAATGAGCAGTTCTTC.

V usage is TRBV18 and J usage is TRBJ2-1, with a weak D call TRBD2 (6 bases). Trimming cost V 2 bases and J 2 bases, with 10 bases left between them. Per the germline V gene, CDR1 is KGHSH and CDR2 is LQKENI. The CDR3 loop spans 15 amino acids. In nucleotides, the CDR3 is TGTGCCAGCTCACCAAGCGAGCGGGCCTACAATGAGCAGTTCTTC. Its translation is CASSPSERAYNEQFF.

The chain is built from TRBV18 and TRBJ2-1; 10 bases align to TRBD2. The J segment lost 1 base and the V segment lost 3 bases, leaving 0 bases of the junction unmatched. Germline lookup yields CDR1 KGHSH and CDR2 LQKENI. The CDR3 totals 15 residues. CDR3 amino acids: CASSPTSGSYNEQFF. CDR3 nucleotide sequence: TGTGCCAGCTCACCGACTAGCGGGTCCTACAATGAGCAGTTCTTC.

This chain uses TRBV27 with TRBJ2-7; D possibly corresponds to TRBD2 (6 bases). Germline CDR1 is MNHEY and CDR2 is SMNVEV (reference sequence). The CDR3 extends over 14 amino acids. V lost 2 bases and J lost 3, with 11 bases in between. The CDR3, as DNA: TGTGCCAGCAGTTTAAAAGGAGGGCTCTACGAGCAGTACTTC. Its translation is CASSLKGGLYEQYF.

Concerning this clone: Other DNA sequences in the sample encode the same CDR3. The chain carries TRBV10-3 and TRBJ1-1; D ambiguous. The V end was cut by 0 bases, the J end by 2 bases, with 10 bases between. The CDR3 is made up of 15 amino acids. The germline CDR1 and CDR2 sequences are ENHRY and SYGVKD. CDR3 DNA sequence: TGTGCCATCAGTGAGTCTCAAGTTCTAAACACTGAAGCTTTCTTT. Amino acids: CAISESQVLNTEAFF.

This clone was counted between two and nine times. The chain carries TRBV10-3 and TRBJ2-3, with 10 positions matching TRBD2. CDR1 is ENHRY and CDR2 is SYGVKD in the germline V gene. The CDR3 sequence is 15 residues long. Trimming at V came to 4 bases and at J to 2 bases, leaving 3 bases not matched to a gene. Here the CDR3 reads CAISGSGGDTDTQYF. The CDR3 bases are TGTGCCATCAGTGGGAGCGGGGGGGACACAGATACGCAGTATTTT.

The chain is built from TRBV18 and TRBJ1-1; possibly TRBD1 for D (6 bases). V was pared by 5 bases and J by 4 bases, with 14 bases between. This CDR3 is built from 14 residues. Germline CDR1 is KGHSH and CDR2 is LQKENI. The CDR3 is CASSADRSSTEAFF. The DNA for the CDR3 is TGTGCCAGCTCAGCCGACAGGAGTTCCACTGAAGCTTTCTTT.

This clone was found once. This chain uses TRBV29-1 with TRBJ1-1; tentatively, D is TRBD1 (6 bases). V was clipped by 7 bases and J by 1 base, with 13 bases between them. Germline V gene data show CDR1 as SQVTM and CDR2 as ANQGSEA. The CDR3 extends over 13 amino acids. CDR3 region: CSARLGQNTEAFF. The CDR3 nucleotides read TGCAGCGCCCGACTGGGACAGAACACTGAAGCTTTCTTT.